This passage covers 32 T cell receptor beta chains from one sample sequenced in a study of T cell responses to AZD1222 COVID-19 vaccine. Sequenced by immunoSEQ multiplex PCR; TCRdb stores in-frame clones only, minus some. Of 140,000 to 150,000 clones detected, about 93% appear once; the ten largest clones hold around 3.8%. Sequenced here: peripheral blood, sampled on day 0 of AZD1222 vaccination. These receptors came from an adult in good health.

V usage is TRBV12-3 or TRBV12-4 and J usage is TRBJ2-5, with TRBD1 identical over 7 bases. With V trimmed by 4 bases and J by 5 bases, 4 bases remained unmatched. The CDR3 spans 13 residues. CDR3 nucleotides: TGTGCCAGCAGTTATGACAGGGTTGAGACCCAGTACTTC. It translates to CASSYDRVETQYF.

The chain joins TRBV12-5 to TRBJ1-2; unclear D gene. The CDR3 consists of 12 residues. CDR1 LGHNT and CDR2 FRNRAP come from the germline V gene. V was clipped by 0 bases and J by 6 bases, with 5 bases between them. The CDR3 here is CASGLVQHGYTF. DNA for the CDR3: TGTGCTAGTGGTTTGGTACAGCATGGCTACACCTTC.

The chain combines TRBV5-6 with TRBJ2-7; the match to TRBD2 covers 7 bases. V was pared by 1 base and J by 4 bases, with 11 bases of the junction left unmatched. CDR1 and CDR2 from the germline V gene are SGHDT and YYEEEE. The CDR3 contains 16 residues. CDR3 region: CASSLPLNGRRYEQYF. The CDR3 region has the DNA TGTGCCAGCAGCTTGCCTCTCAACGGGAGGAGATACGAGCAGTACTTC.

This chain uses TRBV10-3 with TRBJ2-5, with 7 bases identical to TRBD2. The CDR3 totals 16 residues. J gave up 2 bases and V 3 bases, and 9 bases lay outside the gene matches. The germline V gene encodes CDR1 ENHRY and CDR2 SYGVKD. The CDR3 DNA reads TGTGCCATCAGTGAAGGATTCGGCGGGGGTCAAGAGACCCAGTACTTC. It encodes CAISEGFGGGQETQYF.

The chain recombines TRBV19 with TRBJ2-1, with unresolved D. Deletions cut 0 bases from V and 14 bases from J, with 11 bases between. From germline, CDR1 is LNHDA and CDR2 SQIVND (reference sequence). This CDR3 is 12 amino acids long. CDR3 loop: CASSIDLGSKFF. In DNA form, the CDR3 reads TGTGCCAGTAGTATAGATTTGGGTTCCAAGTTCTTC.

V and J are TRBV5-1 and TRBJ2-3; 8 bases fit TRBD1. CDR3 size: 15 residues. The V gene end was trimmed by 4 bases and the J gene end by 2 bases; junction bases not matched to a gene: 6. CDR1 and CDR2 (germline): SGHRS, YFSETQ. CDR3 nucleotides: TGCGCCAGCAGCAACCGACAGGGGCTCACAGATACGCAGTATTTT. Amino acid sequence: CASSNRQGLTDTQYF.

This clone is a singleton in its sample. The chain employs TRBV5-4 and TRBJ1-1; D call uncertain. Trimming stripped 6 bases from V and 1 base from J, with 10 bases between. CDR1 and CDR2 from the germline V gene are SGHNT and YYREEE (reference sequence). This CDR3 is built from 13 residues. In DNA form, the CDR3 reads TGTGCCAGCATGGAAGCGCCGAACACTGAAGCTTTCTTT. Protein sequence: CASMEAPNTEAFF.

The J gene is TRBJ2-1, the V gene TRBV5-1; 12 bases line up with TRBD2. The CDR3 contains 15 residues. Losses at the gene ends were 2 bases for V and 7 bases for J; bases not matched to a gene: 4. Per the germline V gene, CDR1 is SGHRS and CDR2 is YFSETQ. CDR3: CASSLWTSGTNEQFF. The CDR3 DNA sequence: TGCGCCAGCAGCTTATGGACTAGCGGGACAAATGAGCAGTTCTTC.

The rearrangement links TRBV9 to TRBJ2-2; unclear D gene. V was cut by 1 base and J by 4 bases, with 11 bases left in between. This CDR3 has 15 amino acids. The germline gives CDR1 SGDLS, CDR2 YYNGEE. The CDR3 DNA sequence: TGTGCCAGCAGCGTAAACCGGGCCGCCACCGGGGAGCTGTTTTTT. Protein product: CASSVNRAATGELFF.

This clone occurred once. CDR3 region: CATSRVQGRGGAEAFF. As DNA, the CDR3 is TGTGCCACCAGCAGAGTTCAGGGCAGGGGTGGAGCTGAAGCTTTCTTT. The chain couples TRBV15 to TRBJ1-1, with D tentatively TRBD1 (6 bases). CDR3 length equals 16 residues. Germline V gives CDR1 LNHNV, CDR2 YYDKDF (reference sequence). V gave up 1 base and J gave up 6 bases, with 18 bases separating them.

The CDR3 is CASRTSGSYNEQFF. As DNA, the CDR3 is TGTGCCAGCAGGACTAGCGGCTCCTACAATGAGCAGTTCTTC. V gene TRBV6-5 combines with J gene TRBJ2-1, with 9 bases matching TRBD2. The CDR3 loop spans 14 amino acids. J lost 0 bases, V lost 6 bases, and 0 bases had no gene match. Per the germline V gene, CDR1 is MNHEY and CDR2 is SVGAGI.

This clone was seen a few times. The chain uses TRBV7-2 and TRBJ2-2, with D tentatively TRBD1 or TRBD2 (5 bases each). Germline V lookup: CDR1 SGHTA, CDR2 FQGNSA. The CDR3 contains 12 residues. Trimming cost V 6 bases and J 7 bases, with 9 bases left between them. CDR3 coding DNA: TGTGCCAGCAGTCGGGACGTCGGGGAGCTGTTTTTT. This encodes CASSRDVGELFF.

The chain has TRBV6-5 and TRBJ1-3; TRBD1 might be the D (6 bases). The CDR3 spans 16 residues. V lost 0 bases and J lost 0, with 9 bases in between. The V gene's germline CDR1 is MNHEY and CDR2 SVGAGI. CDR3 residues: CASSYSDRISGNTIYF. Written as DNA, the CDR3 is TGTGCCAGCAGTTACTCGGACAGAATCTCTGGAAACACCATATATTTT.

The genes are TRBV30 and TRBJ1-2; the D is unclear. Per the germline V gene, CDR1 is GTSNPN and CDR2 is SVGIG (reference sequence). Trimming removed 4 bases from V and 1 base from J, with 7 bases in between. The CDR3 sequence is 12 residues long. CDR3 in DNA: TGTGCCTGGAATTCACGTAACTATGGCTACACCTTC. Translating it yields CAWNSRNYGYTF.

The CDR3 protein is CASSDPEQYF. The CDR3 DNA reads TGTGCCAGCAGTGACCCCGAGCAGTACTTC. The chain is built from TRBV6-1 and TRBJ2-7; D gene ambiguous. Trimming removed 3 bases from V and 6 bases from J, with 3 bases in between. This CDR3 has 10 residues. Per the germline V gene, CDR1 is MNHNS and CDR2 is SASEGT.

This rearrangement joins TRBV7-9 to TRBJ1-1; 10 bases agree with TRBD1. CDR1 SEHNR and CDR2 FQNEAQ come from the germline V gene (reference sequence). V was clipped by 5 bases and J by 8 bases; unmatched bases: 8. The CDR3 is made up of 14 amino acids. CDR3 in DNA: TGTGCCAGCAGCCCCTGGACAGGGGGGAACGAAGCTTTCTTT. Translation gives CASSPWTGGNEAFF. Using reference TRBV7-9 and TRBJ1-1 for the parts outside the CDR3, the full variable domain is DTGVSQNPRHKITKRGQNVTFRCDPISEHNRLYWYRQTLGQGPEFLTYFQNEAQLEKSRLLSDRFSAERPKGSFSTLEIQRTEQGDSAMYLCASSPWTGGNEAFFGQGTRLTVV.

The chain links TRBV14 to TRBJ1-2; 7 bases line up with TRBD1. The CDR3 has 15 residues. V dropped 2 bases and J dropped 5; count of bases not matched to a gene: 8. Germline CDR1 SGHDN, CDR2 FVKESK. CDR3 bases: TGTGCCAGCAGCCAACTCGGGACAGCTTTTTATGGCTACACCTTC. This encodes CASSQLGTAFYGYTF.

The chain is built from TRBV5-1 and TRBJ1-1; no definite D call. V was clipped by 2 bases and J by 5 bases, with 13 bases between them. CDR1 is SGHRS, CDR2 YFSETQ, per germline. This CDR3 is built from 14 residues. CDR3 DNA: TGCGCCAGCAGCTTCCGGAGTGTTGGGACTGAAGCTTTCTTT. Translation gives CASSFRSVGTEAFF.

The DNA of the CDR3 is TGTGCCATCCGAAAATCCGGGACATTAGCTGAAGCTTTCTTT. It encodes CAIRKSGTLAEAFF. V gene TRBV27 combines with J gene TRBJ1-1; a possible D gene is TRBD1 (6 bases). This CDR3 comprises 14 residues. Deletions cut 10 bases from V and 6 bases from J, with 21 bases between. Per germline, CDR1 MNHEY and CDR2 SMNVEV (reference sequence).

The gene calls are TRBV6-5 and TRBJ2-3; D gene ambiguous. CDR1 and CDR2 (germline): MNHEY, SVGAGI. The CDR3 runs 11 residues. V lost 6 bases and J 2 bases, leaving 3 bases between the germline ends. Here the CDR3 reads CASRLTDTQYF. CDR3 nucleotides: TGTGCCAGCAGACTCACAGATACGCAGTATTTT.

The rearrangement uses TRBV6-6 and TRBJ2-7; D tentatively fits TRBD1 or TRBD2 (5 bases each). The germline gives CDR1 MNHNY, CDR2 SVGAGI (reference sequence). V was trimmed by 5 bases and J by 9 bases, leaving 23 bases between them. This CDR3 has 15 amino acids. The CDR3: CASSQEHRGANVQYF. In DNA form, the CDR3 reads TGTGCCAGCAGTCAAGAACACCGAGGGGCTAATGTGCAGTACTTC.

This clone was seen only once. The J gene is TRBJ1-4, the V gene TRBV28, with 7 nucleotides matching TRBD1. The length of the CDR3 is 14 residues. J lost 8 bases, V lost 3 bases, and 6 bases had no gene match. Germline V lookup: CDR1 MDHEN, CDR2 SYDVKM. The CDR3 reads CASSFRGGLEKLFF. For the CDR3, the DNA is TGTGCCAGCAGTTTTCGAGGGGGCTTAGAAAAACTGTTTTTT.

This chain links TRBV20-1 with TRBJ2-5, with D uncertain. The CDR3 runs to 11 residues. The germline gives CDR1 DFQATT, CDR2 SNEGSKA (reference sequence). This CDR3 reads CGSRVQETQYF. The CDR3 nucleotides are TGCGGCTCCCGGGTCCAAGAGACCCAGTACTTC.

The CDR3 spells CASGPGRTSLAYEQYF. The CDR3 nucleotides read TGTGCTAGTGGACCTGGCCGGACTAGCCTCGCCTACGAGCAGTACTTC. The rearrangement joins TRBV12-5 to TRBJ2-7; TRBD2 matches at 8 bases. CDR3 length: 16 residues. Looked up from germline, CDR1 is LGHNT and CDR2 is FRNRAP. V gave up 6 bases and J gave up 2 bases; unmatched junction bases: 12.

The chain recombines TRBV7-2 with TRBJ2-3; 10 bases align to TRBD2. After removal of 4 bases from V and 8 bases from J, the junction contained 3 bases not matched to a gene. This CDR3 spans 13 amino acids. Germline assignment: CDR1 SGHTA and CDR2 FQGNSA. In DNA form, the CDR3 reads TGTGCCAGCAGCTCAACTAGCGGGGTTACGCAGTATTTT. Residues: CASSSTSGVTQYF.

The chain uses TRBV19 and TRBJ2-2; TRBD2 matches at 9 bases. The junction had 3 bases not matched to a gene; V was cut back by 3 bases and J by 4 bases. This CDR3 has 15 residues. Germline values: CDR1 LNHDA, CDR2 SQIVND (reference sequence). CDR3 sequence (DNA): TGTGCCAGTAGTATGATAGCGGGAGTCACCGGGGAGCTGTTTTTT. This encodes CASSMIAGVTGELFF.

This clone was seen only a few times. The V gene is TRBV12-5, the J gene TRBJ2-2, with D possibly being TRBD1 (6 bases). This CDR3 is 14 amino acids long. CDR1 is LGHNT, CDR2 FRNRAP, per germline. V lost 7 bases, J lost 6 bases, and 15 bases lay in between. The CDR3 loop is CASALQGGSGELFF. DNA for the CDR3: TGTGCTAGTGCCTTACAGGGTGGATCCGGGGAGCTGTTTTTT.

This chain connects TRBV20-1 to TRBJ1-5; TRBD1 matches at 10 bases. CDR1 DFQATT and CDR2 SNEGSKA come from the germline V gene (reference sequence). V dropped 3 bases and J dropped 10; count of bases not matched to a gene: 9. This CDR3 region has 14 residues. The CDR3 nucleotides read TGCAGTGCTAGTGCGGGACAGGGGACCTCACCCCAGCATTTT. This codes for CSASAGQGTSPQHF.

This CDR3 is CASSGQGFAGANVLTF. Here the CDR3 DNA reads TGTGCCAGCAGCGGTCAGGGTTTCGCTGGGGCCAACGTCCTGACTTTC. The chain is built from TRBV11-2 and TRBJ2-6, with a possible D match to TRBD1 (5 bases). V lost 5 bases, J lost 2 bases, and 13 bases lay in between. Germline CDR1 reads SGHAT; CDR2 reads FQNNGV. The CDR3 has 16 residues.

The V and J genes are TRBV27 and TRBJ2-3; maybe TRBD1 (6 bases). This CDR3 spans 13 amino acids. In germline, CDR1 is MNHEY, CDR2 SMNVEV (reference sequence). V lost 10 bases and J lost 2, with 13 bases in between. CDR3 in amino acids: CATGTPDTDTQYF. The CDR3 DNA follows: TGTGCCACCGGGACACCCGACACAGATACGCAGTATTTT.

The genes are TRBV11-3 and TRBJ2-7; perhaps TRBD1 as D (7 bases). Germline lookup yields CDR1 SGHNT and CDR2 YENEEA. The CDR3 covers 13 residues. With 6 bases removed from V and 5 bases from J, the gap between germline ends came to 14 bases. The CDR3, as DNA: TGTGCCAGCAGGGAGGGACAGCCTAACGAGCAGTACTTC. It encodes CASREGQPNEQYF.

The chain carries TRBV28 and TRBJ2-3; D is unclear. Trimming took 6 bases from V and 0 from J, leaving 13 bases between them. CDR1 is MDHEN, CDR2 SYDVKM, per germline. This CDR3 spans 15 amino acids. CDR3 sequence reads: CASRPMSVSTDTQYF. In DNA, the CDR3 is TGTGCCAGCAGGCCGATGTCCGTGAGCACAGATACGCAGTATTTT.